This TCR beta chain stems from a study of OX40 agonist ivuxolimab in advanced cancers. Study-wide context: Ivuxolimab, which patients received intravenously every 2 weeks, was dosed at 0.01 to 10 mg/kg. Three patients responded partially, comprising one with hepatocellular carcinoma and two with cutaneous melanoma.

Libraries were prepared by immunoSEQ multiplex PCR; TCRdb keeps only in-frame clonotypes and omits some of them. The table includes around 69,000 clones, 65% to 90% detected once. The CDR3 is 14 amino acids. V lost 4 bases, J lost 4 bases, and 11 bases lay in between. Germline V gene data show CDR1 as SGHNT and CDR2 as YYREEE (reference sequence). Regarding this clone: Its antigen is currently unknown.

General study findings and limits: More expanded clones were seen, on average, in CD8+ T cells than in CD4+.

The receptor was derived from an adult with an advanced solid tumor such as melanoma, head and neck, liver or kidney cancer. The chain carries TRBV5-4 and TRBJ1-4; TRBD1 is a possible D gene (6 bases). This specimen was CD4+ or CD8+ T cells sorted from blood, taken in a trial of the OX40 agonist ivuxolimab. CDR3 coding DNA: TGTGCCAGCAGCACCGGGGGCTTTAATGAAAAACTGTTTTTT. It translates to CASSTGGFNEKLFF.